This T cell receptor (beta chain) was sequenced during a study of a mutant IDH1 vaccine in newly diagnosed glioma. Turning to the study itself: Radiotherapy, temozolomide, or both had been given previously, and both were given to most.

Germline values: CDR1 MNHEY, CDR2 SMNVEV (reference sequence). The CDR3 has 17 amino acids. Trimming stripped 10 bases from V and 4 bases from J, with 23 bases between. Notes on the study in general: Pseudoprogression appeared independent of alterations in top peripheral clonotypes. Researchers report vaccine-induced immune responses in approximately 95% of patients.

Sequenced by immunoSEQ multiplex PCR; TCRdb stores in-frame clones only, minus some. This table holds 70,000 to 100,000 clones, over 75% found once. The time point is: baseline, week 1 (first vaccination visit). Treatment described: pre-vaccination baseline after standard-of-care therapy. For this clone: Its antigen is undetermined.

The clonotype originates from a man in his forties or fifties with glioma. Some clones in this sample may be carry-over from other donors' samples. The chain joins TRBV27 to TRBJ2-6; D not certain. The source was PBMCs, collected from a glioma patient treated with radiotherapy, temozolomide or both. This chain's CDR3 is CATSSHLSRSGANVLTF. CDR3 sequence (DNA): TGTGCCACTTCCTCGCACCTCAGTCGGTCAGGGGCCAACGTCCTGACTTTC. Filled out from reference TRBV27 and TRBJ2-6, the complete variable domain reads EAQVTQNPRYLITVTGKKLTVTCSQNMNHEYMSWYRQDPGLGLRQIYYSMNVEVTDKGDVPEGYKVSRKEKRNFPLILESPSPNQTSLYFCATSSHLSRSGANVLTFGAGSRLTVL.